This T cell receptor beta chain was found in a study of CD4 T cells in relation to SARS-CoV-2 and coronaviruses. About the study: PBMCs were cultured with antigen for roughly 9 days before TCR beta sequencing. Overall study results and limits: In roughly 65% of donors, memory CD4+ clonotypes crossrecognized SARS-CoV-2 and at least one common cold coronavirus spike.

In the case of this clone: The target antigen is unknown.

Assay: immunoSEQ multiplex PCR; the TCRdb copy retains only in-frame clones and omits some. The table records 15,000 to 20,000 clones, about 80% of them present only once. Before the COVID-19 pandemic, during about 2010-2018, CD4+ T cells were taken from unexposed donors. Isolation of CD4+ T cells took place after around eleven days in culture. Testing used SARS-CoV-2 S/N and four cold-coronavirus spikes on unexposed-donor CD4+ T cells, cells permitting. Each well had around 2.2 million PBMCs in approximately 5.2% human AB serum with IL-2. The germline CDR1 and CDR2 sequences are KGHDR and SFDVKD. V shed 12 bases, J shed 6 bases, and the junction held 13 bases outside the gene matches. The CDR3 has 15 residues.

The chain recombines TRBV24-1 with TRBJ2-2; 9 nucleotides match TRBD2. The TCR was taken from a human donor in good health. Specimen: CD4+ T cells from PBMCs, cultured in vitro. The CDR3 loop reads CAVGREGLPPGELFF. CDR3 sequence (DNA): TGTGCCGTCGGGCGGGAGGGTCTCCCGCCCGGGGAGCTGTTTTTT.